These 30 T cell receptor beta chains were all obtained from the same sample, sequenced in a study of T cells in Graves' hyperthyroidism and ophthalmopathy. Amplified TCR beta CDR3 regions derived from RNA transcripts. TCR CDR3 regions were first amplified by RT-PCR with HTBI primers. In TCRdb, the multiplex PCR reads were re-called with MiXCR into one record per CDR3 protein. The sample records some 490,000 distinct CDR3 sequences, about 20% being singletons. Sample: blood. The receptors originated from a woman aged 70-85 years with Graves' ophthalmopathy.

The chain carries TRBV5-1 and TRBJ2-3; D ambiguous. The CDR3 covers 14 residues. Trimming pared 0 bases from V and 1 base from J, leaving 6 bases between. Germline values: CDR1 SGHRS, CDR2 YFSETQ. DNA of the CDR3: TGCGCCAGCAGCTTGGGAAGGGGCACAGATACGCAGTATTTT. Residues: CASSLGRGTDTQYF.

This clonotype came up a few times. V usage is TRBV18 and J usage is TRBJ1-4; no definite D call. V was trimmed by 0 bases and J by 0 bases, leaving 5 bases between them. Germline CDR1 is KGHSH and CDR2 is LQKENI. This CDR3 region has 15 residues. This chain's CDR3 is CASSPPMATNEKLFF. The CDR3 coding sequence is TGTGCCAGCTCACCACCCATGGCAACTAATGAAAAACTGTTTTTT.

As regards this clonotype: The junction does not match germline at one end; this may be a read error. The chain is built from TRBV6-1 and TRBJ1-2; 7 nucleotides agree with TRBD1. The CDR3 covers 13 residues. CDR1 MNHNS and CDR2 SASEGT come from the germline V gene. CDR3 DNA: TGTGCCAGCAGGGAAGACAGGGTGGGCGGCTACACCTTC. Its translation is CASREDRVGGYTF.

In this sample, this clonotype turned up a few times. Its ends do not fully match the called genes, so a read error is possible. This chain uses TRBV27 with TRBJ1-5; perhaps TRBD1 as D (6 bases). The V gene's germline CDR1 is MNHEY and CDR2 SMNVEV (reference sequence). The CDR3 extends over 13 amino acids. The CDR3 nucleotides are TGTGCCAGCAGCCCAGGAGGCGGACAGCGCCAGCATTTT. Translated: CASSPGGGQRQHF.

In its sample, this clonotype was seen many times. The chain couples TRBV12-3 or TRBV12-4 to TRBJ1-2; 9 nucleotides line up with TRBD1. Trimming cost V 6 bases and J 3 bases; bases outside gene matches: 5. This CDR3 region has 14 residues. CDR3 protein: CASSLDRGHYGYTF. The CDR3 bases are TGTGCCAGCAGCCTGGACAGGGGACACTATGGCTACACCTTC.

The sample holds a few counts of this clonotype. J is TRBJ2-3 and V is TRBV6-1, with TRBD1 matching over 7 bases. This CDR3 spans 15 amino acids. The germline gives CDR1 MNHNS, CDR2 SASEGT. The V and J ends lost 5 bases and 6 bases, in that order; junction bases with no gene match: 11. The DNA for the CDR3 is TGTGCCAGCAGTAACACGGGACAGACGGGGGATACGCAGTATTTT. Protein: CASSNTGQTGDTQYF.

This clonotype showed up just a few times. The chain couples TRBV28 to TRBJ1-2; D is unclear. CDR1 is MDHEN and CDR2 is SYDVKM in the germline V gene. The germline V and J ends were trimmed by 4 bases and 6 bases, with 15 bases remaining between them. This CDR3 has 14 amino acids. CDR3 coding DNA: TGTGCCAGCAGTTCCGAGGAACGGGCAAATGGCTACACCTTC. Its translation: CASSSEERANGYTF.

This clonotype occurred a few times. The CDR3 protein is CASSNPRGTGNMNTEAFF. For the CDR3, the DNA is TGTGCCAGTAGTAACCCCCGCGGGACAGGGAACATGAACACTGAAGCTTTCTTT. The gene calls are TRBV19 and TRBJ1-1; 9 bases are shared with TRBD1. Germline CDR1 is LNHDA and CDR2 is SQIVND (reference sequence). This CDR3 is built from 18 residues. The ends lost 4 bases at V and 0 bases at J; junction bases unmatched: 12.

The rearrangement joins TRBV7-8 to TRBJ1-1; D gene unclear. The CDR3 has 15 residues. V was pared by 5 bases and J by 0 bases, with 13 bases between. CDR1 is SGHVS and CDR2 is FQNEAQ in the germline V gene. The CDR3 is CASSPRRAMNTEAFF. The CDR3 nucleotides are TGTGCCAGCAGCCCCCGACGGGCAATGAACACTGAAGCTTTCTTT.

The chain couples TRBV30 to TRBJ2-1; 12 nucleotides match TRBD2. The germline V gene has CDR1 GTSNPN and CDR2 SVGIG (reference sequence). The CDR3 contains 17 residues. Trimming at V came to 0 bases and at J to 9 bases, leaving 12 bases not matched to a gene. CDR3: CAWSVGASGRAFFEQFF. CDR3 in DNA: TGTGCCTGGAGTGTAGGGGCTAGCGGGAGGGCCTTCTTTGAGCAGTTCTTC.

The rearrangement joins TRBV5-1 to TRBJ2-1; TRBD2 might be the D (5 bases). The CDR3 loop spans 16 amino acids. The V end lost 2 bases, the J end lost 1 base, and 13 bases lay between the germline ends. The germline CDR1 and CDR2 sequences are SGHRS and YFSETQ. CDR3 region: CASSFNPRGSYNEQFF. The DNA for the CDR3 is TGCGCCAGCAGCTTTAATCCGAGAGGGTCCTACAATGAGCAGTTCTTC.

There are many counts of this clonotype. V usage is TRBV11-2 and J usage is TRBJ1-1; 7 bases agree with TRBD1. The CDR3 is 14 amino acids. V shed 5 bases and J 6 bases; nucleotides not matched to a gene: 9. Germline V lookup: CDR1 SGHAT, CDR2 FQNNGV. CDR3 sequence (DNA): TGTGCCAGCAGCCTGGGACAGAGTCGGGCTGAAGCTTTCTTT. Translating it yields CASSLGQSRAEAFF.

The chain joins TRBV2 to TRBJ1-4, with 7 positions matching TRBD1. The J segment lost 7 bases and the V segment lost 8 bases, leaving 13 bases of the junction unmatched. The germline gives CDR1 SNHLY, CDR2 FYNNEI. The CDR3 has 15 residues. As DNA, the CDR3 is TGTGCCAGCTCTGGACAACAGGCAGGGGGTGAAAAACTGTTTTTT. Protein: CASSGQQAGGEKLFF.

This sequence joins TRBV3-1 and TRBJ1-5; D remains ambiguous. The CDR3 loop spans 16 amino acids. Germline V lookup: CDR1 LGHDT, CDR2 YNNKEL (reference sequence). Trimming removed 2 bases from V and 2 bases from J, with 13 bases in between. DNA for the CDR3: TGTGCCAGCAGCCAATCACAGCCGGCGGGCAATCAGCCCCAGCATTTT. Its protein product is CASSQSQPAGNQPQHF.

The genes are TRBV5-5 and TRBJ2-1; 14 nucleotides align to TRBD2. The V gene end was trimmed by 4 bases and the J gene end by 2 bases; junction bases not matched to a gene: 17. The germline V gene encodes CDR1 SGHKS and CDR2 YYEKEE (reference sequence). This CDR3 is 21 amino acids long. The CDR3 coding sequence is TGTGCCAGCAGCCCGGACGACCCCGGGACTAGCGGGAGCGCTGCCTACAATGAGCAGTTCTTC. Translated: CASSPDDPGTSGSAAYNEQFF.

CDR3 DNA: TGCAGCGGGGGACTAGCGGGCGCTCACAATGAGCAGTTCTTC. Protein: CSGGLAGAHNEQFF. V is TRBV29-1 and J is TRBJ2-1; 12 positions match TRBD2. The CDR3 consists of 14 residues. Germline V lookup: CDR1 SQVTM, CDR2 ANQGSEA. Trimming took 7 bases from V and 5 from J; bases not matched to a gene: 6.

V usage is TRBV10-3 and J usage is TRBJ2-7; 11 positions match TRBD2. J was trimmed by 4 bases and V by 7 bases; bases with no gene match: 3. CDR3 length: 13 residues. Germline lookup yields CDR1 ENHRY and CDR2 SYGVKD. CDR3 coding DNA: TGTGCCATCAAGGCTAGCGGGAGGTACGAGCAGTACTTC. Translating gives CAIKASGRYEQYF.

The chain links TRBV7-9 to TRBJ2-2, with 11 bases fitting TRBD2. This CDR3 comprises 16 residues. With 1 base clipped from V and 6 bases from J, the junction kept 4 bases outside the gene matches. The germline CDR1 and CDR2 sequences are SEHNR and FQNEAQ (reference sequence). CDR3 protein: CASSLGGSGRAGELFF. CDR3 coding DNA: TGTGCCAGCAGCTTAGGAGGTAGCGGGAGGGCCGGGGAGCTGTTTTTT.

This clonotype was seen more than once but under ten times. The V call is TRBV15, the J call TRBJ1-2; D unresolved. Per the germline V gene, CDR1 is LNHNV and CDR2 is YYDKDF (reference sequence). With 0 bases removed from V and 3 bases from J, the gap between germline ends came to 11 bases. The CDR3 extends over 15 amino acids. CDR3 region: CATSRDSRFDYGYTF. CDR3 in DNA: TGTGCCACCAGCAGAGATTCAAGGTTCGACTATGGCTACACCTTC.

This clonotype was counted only a few times. This rearrangement joins TRBV14 to TRBJ2-3, with 9 bases aligning to TRBD2. The CDR3 runs to 16 residues. CDR1 SGHDN and CDR2 FVKESK come from the germline V gene. V trimming: 4 bases; J trimming: 2 bases; junction bases outside the gene matches: 7. The DNA of the CDR3 is TGTGCCAGCAGCCCCGTAGCGGGAGCGCTCACAGATACGCAGTATTTT. This encodes CASSPVAGALTDTQYF.

V gene TRBV20-1 combines with J gene TRBJ2-1; D is possibly TRBD1 or TRBD2 (8 bases each). The V end lost 5 bases, the J end lost 9 bases, and 32 bases lay between the germline ends. In germline, CDR1 is DFQATT, CDR2 SNEGSKA (reference sequence). The CDR3 length is 18 residues. CDR3 sequence: CSAQDRGAGVGRAVEQFF. Written as DNA, the CDR3 is TGCAGTGCTCAAGACAGGGGAGCTGGGGTCGGGAGGGCGGTTGAGCAGTTCTTC.

Ten or more counts support this clonotype. This chain joins TRBV28 and TRBJ2-7; TRBD2 agrees at 8 bases. This CDR3 has 15 residues. V gave up 4 bases and J gave up 1 base; unmatched junction bases: 6. Germline V lookup: CDR1 MDHEN, CDR2 SYDVKM. CDR3 amino acids: CASSSSIAGSYEQYF. CDR3 nucleotide sequence: TGTGCCAGCAGTTCGTCAATAGCGGGGTCCTACGAGCAGTACTTC.

The rearrangement uses TRBV10-3 and TRBJ2-5; unclear D gene. Trimming pared 0 bases from V and 5 bases from J, leaving 10 bases between. The CDR3 length is 14 residues. Per germline, CDR1 ENHRY and CDR2 SYGVKD. Here the CDR3 DNA reads TGTGCCATCAGTGAGTCAAAGGGTCCGGAGACCCAGTACTTC. It is translated as CAISESKGPETQYF.

In this sample, this clonotype turned up a few times. The chain joins TRBV12-5 to TRBJ1-2; D unresolved. The CDR3 consists of 11 residues. The germline V gene has CDR1 LGHNT and CDR2 FRNRAP. With 0 bases removed from V and 6 bases from J, the gap between germline ends came to 2 bases. The CDR3 sequence is CASGLVHGYTF. CDR3 bases: TGTGCTAGTGGTTTGGTGCATGGCTACACCTTC.

In its sample, this clonotype was seen many times. The chain joins TRBV12-3 or TRBV12-4 to TRBJ1-1, with D perhaps matching TRBD1 (5 bases). The CDR3 covers 16 residues. V dropped 5 bases and J dropped 9 bases, with 25 bases sitting between them. CDR3 region: CASSTSPGTALVKAFF. CDR3 DNA sequence: TGTGCCAGCAGTACCTCCCCCGGGACGGCCCTGGTGAAAGCTTTCTTT.

This clonotype was found a few times. This chain joins TRBV4-2 and TRBJ1-2; a weak D match, TRBD1 (5 bases). CDR1 and CDR2 (germline): LGHNA, YNFKEQ. The CDR3 extends over 13 amino acids. Trimming took off 2 bases at V and 7 bases at J, with 11 bases between the two ends. CDR3 sequence: CASSQSQGSGYTF. Here the CDR3 DNA reads TGTGCCAGCAGCCAATCTCAGGGTTCTGGCTACACCTTC.

In its sample, this clonotype was seen a few times. The V call is TRBV9, the J call TRBJ2-1; 10 bases fit TRBD2. Germline-derived CDR1 and CDR2 are SGDLS and YYNGEE. The CDR3 spans 16 residues. The V segment lost 3 bases and the J segment 0 bases; nucleotides outside the gene matches: 3. The CDR3 loop is CASSALAGGSYNEQFF. The CDR3, as DNA: TGTGCCAGCAGCGCCTTAGCGGGAGGCTCCTACAATGAGCAGTTCTTC.

This chain links TRBV27 with TRBJ2-7; no clear D gene. This CDR3 is 12 amino acids long. V was clipped by 10 bases and J by 6 bases, with 16 bases between them. The germline V gene has CDR1 MNHEY and CDR2 SMNVEV (reference sequence). The DNA for the CDR3 is TGTGCCACCGGTCTAGGTAGTCGCGAGCAGTACTTC. It encodes CATGLGSREQYF.

About this clonotype: Possible read error: a much larger clone is one base away. The chain has TRBV2 and TRBJ1-1, with no clear D. Germline lookup yields CDR1 SNHLY and CDR2 FYNNEI. This CDR3 contains 13 residues. CDR3 protein: CASSEVEDTVAFF. In DNA form, the CDR3 reads TGTGCCAGCAGTGAGGTGGAAGACACTGTAGCTTTCTTT.

This sequence joins TRBV24-1 and TRBJ1-6; a possible D gene is TRBD1 (5 bases). This CDR3 spans 16 amino acids. Trimming took off 1 base at V and 14 bases at J, with 20 bases between the two ends. Germline V gene lookup returns CDR1 KGHDR and CDR2 SFDVKD. Written as DNA, the CDR3 is TGTGCCACCAGTGATTTTCCGGGACGCTCAAGAGGTACCCTCCACTTT. Translated, it gives CATSDFPGRSRGTLHF.